Described below is a single TCR beta chain sequence and its context. The data derive from a study of T cell changes during pregnancy in multiple sclerosis. The CDR3 is 16 residues long. CDR1 and CDR2 from the germline V gene are MGHRA and YSYEKL. Losses at the gene ends were 2 bases for V and 3 bases for J; bases not matched to a gene: 7. The assay was immunoSEQ multiplex PCR, and TCRdb's table has in-frame clones only and misses some. The data hold 55,000 to 75,000 clones, with 90% to 95% observed a single time. This clonotype was sampled from a female donor in good health, enrolled as a control in a pregnancy study. The chain couples TRBV4-1 to TRBJ1-5; 7 nucleotides match TRBD1. The source material was peripheral blood, sampled after pregnancy. The chain's CDR3 is CASSQPGQKINQPQHF. For the CDR3, the DNA is TGCGCCAGCAGCCAACCGGGACAGAAAATCAATCAGCCCCAGCATTTT.